These 4 T cell receptor beta chains share one sample of origin, sequenced in a study of OX40 agonist ivuxolimab in advanced cancers. Generated by immunoSEQ multiplex PCR, the TCRdb table keeps only in-frame clones and is missing some. Of some 68,000 clones listed, approximately 80% were seen once; the top ten hold around 1.4%. The sequences come from CD4+ or CD8+ T cells sorted from blood, collected in a trial of the OX40 agonist ivuxolimab. The receptors come from an adult with an advanced solid tumor such as melanoma, head and neck, liver or kidney cancer.

The chain is built from TRBV5-6 and TRBJ1-6; possible D gene TRBD1, 5 bases. Per germline, CDR1 SGHDT and CDR2 YYEEEE. The CDR3 is 15 residues long. The V end was cut by 4 bases, the J end by 5 bases, with 13 bases between. The CDR3 here is CASSNRGRHNSPLHF. CDR3 in DNA: TGTGCCAGCAGCAATAGGGGTCGGCATAATTCACCCCTCCACTTT.

This chain links TRBV7-2 with TRBJ2-7; no definite D call. CDR3 length equals 16 residues. V lost 1 base and J 0 bases, leaving 13 bases between the germline ends. Germline CDR1 is SGHTA and CDR2 is FQGNSA. CDR3 sequence: CASSLGAGRISYEQYF. The CDR3 region has the DNA TGTGCCAGCAGCTTAGGGGCCGGCAGAATCTCCTACGAGCAGTACTTC.

The DNA of the CDR3 is TGTGCCAGCAGAATCGGGGCTGCGGGGGAGACCCAGTACTTC. This translates into CASRIGAAGETQYF. The V call is TRBV28, the J call TRBJ2-5, with D perhaps TRBD2 (6 bases). This CDR3 is 14 amino acids long. Trimming removed 6 bases at V and 5 bases at J, with 16 bases between. Germline V CDR1 and CDR2: MDHEN, SYDVKM.

The chain uses TRBV5-4 and TRBJ2-2; maybe TRBD2 (7 bases). Between the trimmed V and J ends, which lost 2 bases and 4 bases, there was a span of 18 bases. The CDR3 consists of 17 residues. The germline V gene encodes CDR1 SGHNT and CDR2 YYREEE (reference sequence). This CDR3 is CASSFRGGAALTGELFF. In DNA, the CDR3 is TGTGCCAGCAGCTTTAGAGGGGGGGCTGCCCTCACCGGGGAGCTGTTTTTT.